This T cell receptor (beta chain) appears in the sequencing data of a study of cytomegalovirus exposure and HLA in healthy donors. The V gene's germline CDR1 is SGDLS and CDR2 YYNGEE. The CDR3 totals 13 residues. In regard to this clone: At one of its ends the junction is not consistent with the germline gene, which may arise from a read error.

This PCR relied on a set of 60 Vbeta primers and 13 Jbeta primers. The protocol was immunoSEQ multiplex PCR, while the TCRdb copy is restricted to in-frame clones and leaves out a portion. The data show over 75,000 clones, 79% seen once. The chain uses TRBV9 and TRBJ1-2; no definite D call. This TCR was recovered from a male donor in good health and CMV-seropositive. The sequenced sample consisted of PBMCs. The CDR3 nucleotides are TGTGACAGCTGGGGAGTAGCTAACTATGGCTACAACTTC. Translating gives CDSWGVANYGYNF. Together with reference TRBV9 and TRBJ1-2, the CDR3 gives the full variable domain: DSGVTQTPKHLITATGQRVTLRCSPRSGDLSVYWYQQSLDQGLQFLIQYYNGEERAKGNILERFSAQQFPDLHSELNLSSLELGDSALYFCDSWGVANYGYNFGSGTRLTVV.